Listed here is a single T cell receptor beta chain. Its specificity is unknown. These data belong to a study of blood T cells in healthy people across ages. Study findings and constraints: Strong correlation existed between TCR beta diversity and naive T cell percentage. Any conclusive comparison of naive versus antigen-experienced cells was prevented by using unsorted PBMCs.

It was with a sample-barcoded 5' primer and a J-beta primer mix that a second PCR of about 7 to 12 cycles was run. TCRdb itself ran the 5' RACE reads through MiXCR, one entry per CDR3 protein. Here the sample spans 1,500,000 or so distinct CDR3 sequences, roughly 43% being singletons. The CDR3 contains 16 residues. V dropped 4 bases and J dropped 4; count of bases not matched to a gene: 8. This TCR was recovered from a woman under 30 in good health. The chain links TRBV12-3 or TRBV12-4 to TRBJ2-5, with 11 bases identical to TRBD1. The specimen sequenced was blood. The CDR3 is CASSSPGTGGVETQYF. In DNA form, the CDR3 reads TGTGCCAGCAGTTCACCCGGGACAGGGGGTGTAGAGACCCAGTACTTC.